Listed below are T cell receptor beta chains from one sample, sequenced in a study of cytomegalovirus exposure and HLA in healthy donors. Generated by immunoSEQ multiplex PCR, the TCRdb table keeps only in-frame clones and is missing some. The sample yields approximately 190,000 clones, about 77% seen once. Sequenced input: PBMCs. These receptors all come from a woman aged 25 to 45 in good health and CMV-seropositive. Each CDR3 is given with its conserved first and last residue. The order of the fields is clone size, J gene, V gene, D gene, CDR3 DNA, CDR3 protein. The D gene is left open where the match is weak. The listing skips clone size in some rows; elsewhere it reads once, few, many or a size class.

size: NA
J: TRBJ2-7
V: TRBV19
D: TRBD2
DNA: TGTGCCAGTGCCCGAGGCGGGAGCTCCTACGAGCAGTACTTC
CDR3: CASARGGSSYEQYF

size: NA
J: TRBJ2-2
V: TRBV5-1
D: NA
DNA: TGCGCCAGCAGCTTGGCCCTTCGGTCGAACACCGGGGAGCTGTTTTTT
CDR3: CASSLALRSNTGELFF

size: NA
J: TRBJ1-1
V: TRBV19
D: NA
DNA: TGTGCCAGTAGTATCGGACAGACGAACACTGAAGCTTTCTTT
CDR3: CASSIGQTNTEAFF

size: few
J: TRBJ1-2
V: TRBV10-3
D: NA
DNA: TGTGCCATCCAGGGGTCGGCCAGGGAACTAAACTATGGCTACACCTTC
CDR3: CAIQGSARELNYGYTF

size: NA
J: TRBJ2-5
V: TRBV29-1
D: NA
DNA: TGCTCCGGGGACTTTGGCGAGACCCAGTACTTC
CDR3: CSGDFGETQYF

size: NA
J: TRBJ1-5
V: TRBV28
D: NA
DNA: TGTGCCAGCAGTATTACAGGGACGAGCAATCAGCCCCAGCATTTT
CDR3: CASSITGTSNQPQHF

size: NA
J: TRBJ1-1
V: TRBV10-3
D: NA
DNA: TGTGCCATCAGTGAGTCGGGCGGGAAAAACACTGAAGCTTTCTTT
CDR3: CAISESGGKNTEAFF

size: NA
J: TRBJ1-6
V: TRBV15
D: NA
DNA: TGTGCCACCAGTTCAGCTCTCCCGGAGAATTCACCCCTCCACTTT
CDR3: CATSSALPENSPLHF

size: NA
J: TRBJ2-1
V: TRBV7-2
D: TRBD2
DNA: TGTGCCAGCAGCTTAGAGGCTAGCGGGAGCAATGAGCAGTTCTTC
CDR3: CASSLEASGSNEQFF

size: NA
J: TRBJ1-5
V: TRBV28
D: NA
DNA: TGTGCCAGCAGTCCTCCCTACGTTGGTGGCAATCAGCCCCAGCATTTT
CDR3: CASSPPYVGGNQPQHF

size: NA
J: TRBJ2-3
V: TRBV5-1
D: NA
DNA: TGCGCCAGCAGCTTAAAACGGGGGGCTAGCACAGATACGCAGTATTTT
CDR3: CASSLKRGASTDTQYF

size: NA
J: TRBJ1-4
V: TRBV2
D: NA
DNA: TGTGCCAGCAGCCAAGACAGTGGTGAAAAACTGTTTTTT
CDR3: CASSQDSGEKLFF

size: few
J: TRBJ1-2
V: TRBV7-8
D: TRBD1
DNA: TGTGCCAGCAGCTTGGGACAGGTGGCTGGCTACACCTTC
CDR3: CASSLGQVAGYTF

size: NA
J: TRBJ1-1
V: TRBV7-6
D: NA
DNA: TGTGCCAGCAGCTTAATAGGGCAGGGCACTGAAGCTTTCTTT
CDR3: CASSLIGQGTEAFF

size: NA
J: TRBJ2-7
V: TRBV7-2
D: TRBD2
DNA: TGTGCCAGCGGGCGTAGCGGGAGTAGCTACGAGCAGTACTTC
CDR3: CASGRSGSSYEQYF

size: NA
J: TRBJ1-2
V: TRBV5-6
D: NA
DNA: TGTGCCAGCAGACCCACAGGGTCCGGTGATGGCTACACCTTC
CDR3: CASRPTGSGDGYTF

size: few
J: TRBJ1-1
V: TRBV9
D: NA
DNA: TGTGCCAGCAGCACAATTTTGGGAGGCACTGAAGCTTTCTTT
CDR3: CASSTILGGTEAFF

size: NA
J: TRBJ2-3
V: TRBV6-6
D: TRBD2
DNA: TGTGCCAGCAGCCCCGCTTGGGAGGGAGATACGCAGTATTTT
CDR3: CASSPAWEGDTQYF

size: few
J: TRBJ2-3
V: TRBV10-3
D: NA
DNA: TGTGCCATTAGGGGCTCTAGCACAGATACGCAGTATTTT
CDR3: CAIRGSSTDTQYF

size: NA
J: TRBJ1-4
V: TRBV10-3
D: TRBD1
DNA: TGTGCCATCAGTGACGACAGGGGAGTTCATGAAAAACTGTTTTTT
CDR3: CAISDDRGVHEKLFF

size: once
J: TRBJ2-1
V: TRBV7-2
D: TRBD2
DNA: TGTGCCAGCAGCCCAAGCCGTCCTAGCGGGTTCTACAATGAGCAGTTCTTC
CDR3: CASSPSRPSGFYNEQFF

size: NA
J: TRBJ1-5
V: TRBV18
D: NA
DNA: TGTGCCAGCTCCCCCTCGGGGGGCGGACAGCCCCAGCATTTT
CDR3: CASSPSGGGQPQHF

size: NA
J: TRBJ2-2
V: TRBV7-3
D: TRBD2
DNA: TGTGCTAGCAGCTTCACCCTCGGAAGCGGGAGGGAGTACACCGGGGAGCTGTTTTTT
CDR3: CASSFTLGSGREYTGELFF

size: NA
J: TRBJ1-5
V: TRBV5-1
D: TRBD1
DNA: TGCGCCAGCAGGACTCTAGGGGGCCGCTTAAGGCCCCAGCATTTT
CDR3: CASRTLGGRLRPQHF